Shown below are 27 T cell receptor beta chains from a single sample sequenced in a study of T cell responses to AZD1222 COVID-19 vaccine. Libraries were prepared by immunoSEQ multiplex PCR; TCRdb keeps only in-frame clonotypes and omits some of them. The repertoire holds roughly 78,000 clones, with roughly four fifths as singletons. This material consisted of peripheral blood, taken on day 0 of AZD1222 vaccination. These TCRs come from an adult in good health.

This rearrangement joins TRBV18 to TRBJ1-6; tentative D call: TRBD1 (6 bases). The ends were cut back, 6 bases at V and 9 bases at J, with 18 bases in the middle. CDR3 length equals 15 residues. Germline V gene sequence: CDR1 KGHSH, CDR2 LQKENI. Here the CDR3 DNA reads TGTGCCAGCTCTCCGGACAGTCAGGGTAGTTCACCCCTCCACTTT. It is translated as CASSPDSQGSSPLHF.

The gene calls are TRBV12-5 and TRBJ2-7; a possible D gene is TRBD2 (5 bases). This CDR3 spans 12 amino acids. The V end lost 6 bases, the J end lost 3 bases, and 9 bases lay between the germline ends. Germline CDR1 and CDR2: LGHNT and FRNRAP. In nucleotides, the CDR3 is TGTGCTAGTGGACCCGGGAACTACGAGCAGTACTTC. Amino acid sequence: CASGPGNYEQYF.

The CDR3 reads CAITPQMNTEAFF. In DNA form, the CDR3 reads TGTGCCATCACCCCGCAAATGAACACTGAAGCTTTCTTT. J is TRBJ1-1 and V is TRBV6-6, with D unclear. CDR1 MNHNY and CDR2 SVGAGI come from the germline V gene (reference sequence). This CDR3 has 13 residues. The V and J ends lost 10 bases and 0 bases respectively, with 12 bases between them.

The chain joins TRBV25-1 to TRBJ1-1; a possible D gene is TRBD1 (5 bases). The CDR3 totals 15 residues. Germline loops: CDR1 MGHDK, CDR2 SYGVNS. Trimming removed 4 bases at V and 0 bases at J, with 12 bases between. CDR3 in amino acids: CASSGTEGMNTEAFF. In nucleotides, the CDR3 is TGTGCCAGCAGTGGAACAGAGGGGATGAACACTGAAGCTTTCTTT. Combining the CDR3 with reference TRBV25-1 and TRBJ1-1 gives the whole variable domain EADIYQTPRYLVIGTGKKITLECSQTMGHDKMYWYQQDPGMELHLIHYSYGVNSTEKGDLSSESTVSRIRTEHFPLTLESARPSHTSQYLCASSGTEGMNTEAFFGQGTRLTVV.

The chain recombines TRBV29-1 with TRBJ1-1; D is perhaps TRBD1 (6 bases). From germline, CDR1 is SQVTM and CDR2 ANQGSEA. Trimming pared 7 bases from V and 0 bases from J, leaving 12 bases between. The CDR3 length is 13 residues. The CDR3, as DNA: TGCAGCGCCGAGGACAGCCTGAACACTGAAGCTTTCTTT. Amino acid sequence: CSAEDSLNTEAFF.

The chain links TRBV19 to TRBJ1-5, with D possibly TRBD1 on 5 matching bases. Per the germline V gene, CDR1 is LNHDA and CDR2 is SQIVND (reference sequence). This CDR3 comprises 15 residues. Trimming stripped 3 bases from V and 1 base from J, with 10 bases between. The CDR3: CASSIWGASNQPQHF. DNA for the CDR3: TGTGCCAGTAGTATTTGGGGCGCCAGCAATCAGCCCCAGCATTTT.

CDR3 residues: CASSLAGAHYEQYF. The CDR3 bases are TGTGCCAGCAGCTTAGCGGGAGCCCACTACGAGCAGTACTTC. This chain uses TRBV7-9 with TRBJ2-7, with TRBD2 as a possible D gene (5 bases). V lost 0 bases, J lost 3 bases, and 9 bases lay in between. Germline V gene lookup returns CDR1 SEHNR and CDR2 FQNEAQ (reference sequence). The CDR3 runs to 14 residues.

This rearrangement joins TRBV6-5 to TRBJ1-1; tentative D call: TRBD1 (5 bases). CDR3 size: 13 residues. V lost 2 bases to trimming and J lost 4 bases, with 8 bases between them. Germline CDR1 and CDR2: MNHEY and SVGAGI. CDR3 DNA: TGTGCCAGCAGTTACGCGGGGCCCACTGAAGCTTTCTTT. It specifies CASSYAGPTEAFF.

CDR3 nucleotides: TGTGCCAGCAGCGACAGGGTAACCTATGGCTACACCTTC. Translated: CASSDRVTYGYTF. The chain has TRBV9 and TRBJ1-2; possible D gene TRBD1, 6 bases. Germline values: CDR1 SGDLS, CDR2 YYNGEE. The V gene lost 3 bases and the J gene lost 4 bases, with 10 bases spanning the gap. The CDR3 contains 13 residues.

This clone has only a few counts. This sequence joins TRBV11-3 and TRBJ2-1; 9 bases fit TRBD2. This CDR3 has 14 amino acids. Per germline, CDR1 SGHNT and CDR2 YENEEA. J was trimmed by 9 bases and V by 3 bases; bases with no gene match: 6. This chain's CDR3 is CASSFRSGSGEQFF. Written as DNA, the CDR3 is TGTGCCAGCAGCTTCCGTAGCGGGAGCGGTGAGCAGTTCTTC.

Details on this clone: With a much larger clone just one base away, this may be a read error. The DNA for the CDR3 is TGTGCCAGCAGTGCCGGGACTAGCGGCACAGATACGCAGTATTTT. Amino acids: CASSAGTSGTDTQYF. The chain couples TRBV27 to TRBJ2-3, with 10 bases identical to TRBD2. The CDR3 runs 15 residues. Unmatched junction bases numbered 3, after V lost 5 bases and J lost 1 base. Germline-derived CDR1 and CDR2 are MNHEY and SMNVEV (reference sequence).

J is TRBJ2-5 and V is TRBV2, with a possible D match to TRBD2 (6 bases). V lost 5 bases to trimming and J lost 5 bases, with 12 bases between them. The CDR3 contains 13 residues. Germline CDR1 SNHLY, CDR2 FYNNEI. CDR3 residues: CASSSSGGETQYF. Written as DNA, the CDR3 is TGTGCCAGCAGTTCCTCTGGGGGGGAGACCCAGTACTTC.

The chain couples TRBV5-6 to TRBJ2-7; 9 nucleotides match TRBD1. J was trimmed by 2 bases and V by 5 bases; bases with no gene match: 5. Germline assignment: CDR1 SGHDT and CDR2 YYEEEE. The CDR3 sequence is 14 residues long. In DNA form, the CDR3 reads TGTGCCAGCAGATCCGGGACAGGGCCCTACGAGCAGTACTTC. Translating it yields CASRSGTGPYEQYF.

The rearrangement links TRBV4-1 to TRBJ1-4, with D unclear. Trimming pared 0 bases from V and 10 bases from J, leaving 18 bases between. CDR3 length: 16 amino acids. CDR1 and CDR2 from the germline V gene are MGHRA and YSYEKL. CDR3 DNA: TGCGCCAGCAGCCAAGAAGGGCACGAGGACCGTCCAAAACTGTTTTTT. It translates to CASSQEGHEDRPKLFF.

The chain recombines TRBV7-9 with TRBJ1-2; 9 nucleotides agree with TRBD1. CDR1 is SEHNR and CDR2 is FQNEAQ in the germline V gene (reference sequence). There are 14 residues in the CDR3. The V segment lost 5 bases and the J segment 8 bases; nucleotides outside the gene matches: 9. CDR3 residues: CASSTSGTGLGYTF. The CDR3 DNA reads as TGTGCCAGCAGCACGTCCGGGACAGGGTTGGGCTACACCTTC.

The chain combines TRBV9 with TRBJ2-1; maybe TRBD2 (6 bases). Germline loops: CDR1 SGDLS, CDR2 YYNGEE. This CDR3 is built from 14 residues. Deletions cut 7 bases from V and 3 bases from J, with 14 bases between. The CDR3 spells CASSQDSGYNEQFF. CDR3 in DNA: TGTGCCAGCTCCCAGGATAGCGGCTACAATGAGCAGTTCTTC.

V and J are TRBV9 and TRBJ2-1; 13 bases are a match to TRBD2. Germline CDR1 SGDLS, CDR2 YYNGEE. The CDR3 length is 17 residues. With 4 bases clipped from V and 5 bases from J, the junction kept 9 bases outside the gene matches. CDR3 residues: CASSQGLAGYRDNEQFF. The CDR3 DNA sequence: TGTGCCAGCAGCCAGGGACTAGCGGGGTACCGAGACAATGAGCAGTTCTTC.

The chain recombines TRBV10-3 with TRBJ2-2; D unresolved. The germline V gene has CDR1 ENHRY and CDR2 SYGVKD. Trimming pared 0 bases from V and 1 base from J, leaving 6 bases between. The CDR3 is 15 residues long. As DNA, the CDR3 is TGTGCCATCAGTGAGTCACCAGGGAACACCGGGGAGCTGTTTTTT. Its protein product is CAISESPGNTGELFF.

The chain links TRBV9 to TRBJ2-5; D unresolved. The CDR3 totals 14 residues. Germline V lookup: CDR1 SGDLS, CDR2 YYNGEE. Deletions cut 0 bases from V and 1 base from J, with 7 bases between. CDR3 DNA: TGTGCCAGCAGCGTAGGGCTCCGCCAAGAGACCCAGTACTTC. This sequence encodes CASSVGLRQETQYF.

This CDR3 is CAISRTSGEETQYF. The CDR3 bases are TGTGCCATCAGTCGGACTAGCGGGGAAGAGACCCAGTACTTC. The chain combines TRBV10-3 with TRBJ2-5; 12 bases are a match to TRBD2. V gave up 5 bases and J gave up 3 bases; unmatched junction bases: 1. There are 14 residues in the CDR3. Germline values: CDR1 ENHRY, CDR2 SYGVKD.

The rearrangement links TRBV7-2 to TRBJ1-2; D is uncertain. Germline CDR1 SGHTA, CDR2 FQGNSA. With 2 bases removed from V and 1 base from J, the gap between germline ends came to 5 bases. This CDR3 has 13 residues. The CDR3 bases are TGTGCCAGCAGCTTAAACAGTAACTATGGCTACACCTTC. Translating gives CASSLNSNYGYTF.

The gene calls are TRBV5-4 and TRBJ2-7; the D gene is possibly TRBD2 (6 bases). The germline V and J ends were trimmed by 3 bases and 0 bases, with 10 bases remaining between them. The CDR3 totals 14 residues. From germline, CDR1 is SGHNT and CDR2 YYREEE (reference sequence). The CDR3 spells CASSSGLSSYEQYF. The CDR3 nucleotides are TGTGCCAGCAGCTCGGGACTGAGCTCCTACGAGCAGTACTTC.

The chain couples TRBV7-9 to TRBJ1-1; no clear D gene. This CDR3 region has 13 residues. Germline V gene sequence: CDR1 SEHNR, CDR2 FQNEAQ (reference sequence). V was clipped by 2 bases and J by 1 base, with 5 bases between them. The CDR3 region has the DNA TGTGCCAGCAGCTTAAGAGGGAACACTGAAGCTTTCTTT. It codes for CASSLRGNTEAFF.

This CDR3 is CASSLSRDRKNEKLFF. In DNA form, the CDR3 reads TGCGCCAGCAGCTTGTCCCGGGACAGGAAGAATGAAAAACTGTTTTTT. The chain links TRBV5-1 to TRBJ1-4; 8 bases line up with TRBD1. This CDR3 contains 16 residues. J was trimmed by 5 bases and V by 1 base; bases with no gene match: 7. Germline values: CDR1 SGHRS, CDR2 YFSETQ.

This chain's CDR3 is CASTNTGTGVNEKLFF. In DNA, the CDR3 is TGTGCCAGTACCAACACCGGGACAGGGGTTAATGAAAAACTGTTTTTT. This rearrangement joins TRBV3-1 (or the pseudogene TRBV3-2) to TRBJ1-4; 10 bases fit TRBD1. CDR1 and CDR2 (germline): LGHDT, YNNKEL (reference sequence). The CDR3 covers 16 residues. The V gene end was trimmed by 9 bases and the J gene end by 4 bases; junction bases not matched to a gene: 11.

V usage is TRBV4-3 and J usage is TRBJ1-2, with D maybe TRBD1 (5 bases). The CDR3 is made up of 14 amino acids. Trimming took 1 base from V and 6 from J, leaving 12 bases between them. Germline assignment: CDR1 LGHNA and CDR2 YSLEER. CDR3 loop: CASSQGIGADGYTF. In DNA form, the CDR3 reads TGCGCCAGCAGCCAAGGGATCGGGGCCGATGGCTACACCTTC.

The chain combines TRBV11-1 with TRBJ1-1; TRBD1 matches at 9 bases. Germline lookup yields CDR1 SGHAT and CDR2 FQDESV (reference sequence). V was clipped by 4 bases and J by 4 bases; unmatched bases: 4. This CDR3 is built from 14 residues. The CDR3 spells CASSWETGGTEAFF. CDR3 coding DNA: TGTGCCAGCAGCTGGGAGACAGGGGGCACTGAAGCTTTCTTT. Together with reference TRBV11-1 and TRBJ1-1, the CDR3 gives the full variable domain: EAEVAQSPRYKITEKSQAVAFWCDPISGHATLYWYRQILGQGPELLVQFQDESVVDDSQLPKDRFSAERLKGVDSTLKIQPAELGDSAMYLCASSWETGGTEAFFGQGTRLTVV.